This passage covers 15 T cell receptor beta chains from one sample sequenced in a study of T cell repertoires in cytomegalovirus infection. The antigens these receptors bind are not known. In TCRdb, the reads were re-called with MiXCR into one record per CDR3 protein. The table lists 60,000 to 75,000 distinct CDR3 sequences, about 26% of them singletons. The sequencing here drew on CD8+ T cells from cultured PBMCs, taken from culture after CMV antigen stimulation. Every receptor here comes from a human donor in good health (CMV status not recorded). Some clones in this sample may be carry-over from other donors' samples.

There are a few counts of this clonotype. J is TRBJ2-7 and V is TRBV27; D assignment may be TRBD1 or TRBD2 (5 bases each). The CDR3 is 14 amino acids. From germline, CDR1 is MNHEY and CDR2 SMNVEV (reference sequence). V was pared by 0 bases and J by 12 bases, with 18 bases between. The CDR3 DNA reads as TGTGCCAGCAGTTTATCTTTTGTCGGGGACGCGAGGTACTTC. Translating gives CASSLSFVGDARYF.

The chain employs TRBV5-4 and TRBJ2-5; the match to TRBD2 covers 12 bases. CDR3 length: 17 residues. V trimming: 5 bases; J trimming: 5 bases; junction bases outside the gene matches: 13. Germline V gene data show CDR1 as SGHNT and CDR2 as YYREEE (reference sequence). The CDR3 region is CASRTRLAGEVGETQYF. CDR3 DNA: TGTGCCAGCAGAACTAGACTAGCGGGAGAGGTTGGCGAGACCCAGTACTTC.

The gene calls are TRBV2 and TRBJ2-1; 10 bases line up with TRBD2. The CDR3 consists of 16 residues. CDR1 is SNHLY and CDR2 is FYNNEI in the germline V gene. The ends lost 6 bases at V and 6 bases at J; junction bases unmatched: 11. CDR3 DNA: TGTGCCAGCAGAGAAAGGGTCCTAGCGGGAGCCAATGAGCAGTTCTTC. This codes for CASRERVLAGANEQFF. The complete variable domain, with remaining parts taken from reference TRBV2 and TRBJ2-1, reads EPEVTQTPSHQVTQMGQEVILRCVPISNHLYFYWYRQILGQKVEFLVSFYNNEISEKSEIFDDQFSVERPDGSNFTLKIRSTKLEDSAMYFCASRERVLAGANEQFFGPGTRLTVL.

This clonotype was picked up many times. This chain connects TRBV28 to TRBJ2-7; weak D call: TRBD2 (5 bases). V was pared by 3 bases and J by 6 bases, with 15 bases between. CDR3 length: 14 residues. Germline lookup yields CDR1 MDHEN and CDR2 SYDVKM. In DNA, the CDR3 is TGTGCCAGCAGTTTCCTTGGACCCGAGGGCGAGCAGTACTTC. It codes for CASSFLGPEGEQYF. Based on the CDR3 plus reference TRBV28 and TRBJ2-7, the full variable domain is DVKVTQSSRYLVKRTGEKVFLECVQDMDHENMFWYRQDPGLGLRLIYFSYDVKMKEKGDIPEGYSVSREKKERFSLILESASTNQTSMYLCASSFLGPEGEQYFGPGTRLTVT.

The rearrangement uses TRBV27 and TRBJ2-7; 8 bases fit TRBD2. With 7 bases clipped from V and 4 bases from J, the junction kept 15 bases outside the gene matches. CDR1 MNHEY and CDR2 SMNVEV come from the germline V gene (reference sequence). The CDR3 is 16 amino acids. This CDR3 reads CASTRGGTPGGYEQYF. The DNA of the CDR3 is TGTGCCAGCACCCGGGGGGGAACTCCGGGGGGGTACGAGCAGTACTTC.

V and J are TRBV7-9 and TRBJ1-1; D uncertain. Germline-derived CDR1 and CDR2 are SEHNR and FQNEAQ (reference sequence). This CDR3 has 16 residues. V lost 9 bases to trimming and J lost 0 bases, with 20 bases between them. The CDR3 loop reads CASHGGLGGLNTEAFF. CDR3 sequence (DNA): TGTGCCAGTCATGGAGGTCTAGGTGGGTTGAACACTGAAGCTTTCTTT. Variable domain in full (rest from reference TRBV7-9 and TRBJ1-1): DTGVSQNPRHKITKRGQNVTFRCDPISEHNRLYWYRQTLGQGPEFLTYFQNEAQLEKSRLLSDRFSAERPKGSFSTLEIQRTEQGDSAMYLCASHGGLGGLNTEAFFGQGTRLTVV.

This chain joins TRBV7-6 and TRBJ2-1; TRBD2 might be the D (5 bases). The germline gives CDR1 SGHVS, CDR2 FNYEAQ. The CDR3 sequence is 16 residues long. V was shortened by 2 bases and J by 7 bases, with 18 bases between the two germline ends. The chain's CDR3 is CASSLWEQPPQNEQFF. DNA of the CDR3: TGTGCCAGCAGCTTATGGGAGCAGCCTCCGCAGAATGAGCAGTTCTTC.

The chain carries TRBV6-1 and TRBJ1-5; 10 bases line up with TRBD1. Germline CDR1 MNHNS, CDR2 SASEGT. The CDR3 totals 13 residues. V shed 9 bases, J shed 4 bases, and the junction held 3 bases outside the gene matches. The CDR3 DNA reads as TGTGCCAGTGGGGACAGGGGAAATCAGCCCCAGCATTTT. Its protein is CASGDRGNQPQHF.

The chain combines TRBV4-1 with TRBJ2-7; possible D gene TRBD1, 5 bases. V lost 0 bases to trimming and J lost 5 bases, with 14 bases between them. Germline CDR1 reads MGHRA; CDR2 reads YSYEKL. The CDR3 runs 15 residues. The CDR3 coding sequence is TGCGCCAGCAGCCAAGAAGGGGCCCCCAGCGACGAGCAGTACTTC. The encoded protein is CASSQEGAPSDEQYF.

This clonotype was observed a handful of times. The chain employs TRBV27 and TRBJ2-3, with TRBD2 matching over 11 bases. The V and J ends lost 5 bases and 4 bases, in that order; junction bases with no gene match: 8. This CDR3 has 16 amino acids. Germline CDR1 MNHEY, CDR2 SMNVEV (reference sequence). This CDR3 is CASSQQLAGASDTQYF. CDR3 sequence (DNA): TGTGCCAGCAGTCAGCAACTAGCGGGGGCCTCAGATACGCAGTATTTT.

Many counts were recorded for this clonotype. The CDR3 spells CASSDRTRGELFF. CDR3 DNA sequence: TGTGCCAGCAGTGACAGGACTCGGGGGGAGCTGTTTTTT. J is TRBJ2-2 and V is TRBV6-1; maybe TRBD2 (5 bases). Trimming left V 3 bases short and J 8 bases short, with 10 bases between. CDR1 MNHNS and CDR2 SASEGT come from the germline V gene. The CDR3 length is 13 residues.

This clonotype occurred a few times. The V and J genes are TRBV29-1 and TRBJ1-1; 9 nucleotides align to TRBD1. The V gene end was trimmed by 6 bases and the J gene end by 0 bases; junction bases not matched to a gene: 8. CDR1 is SQVTM and CDR2 is ANQGSEA in the germline V gene. This CDR3 spans 15 amino acids. The DNA for the CDR3 is TGCAGCGTCGGTGGGACAGGGATTGTGAACACTGAAGCTTTCTTT. It is translated as CSVGGTGIVNTEAFF.

The V call is TRBV5-1, the J call TRBJ2-7; 10 bases align to TRBD1. The length of the CDR3 is 15 residues. The V and J ends lost 4 bases and 4 bases, in that order; junction bases with no gene match: 8. CDR1 and CDR2 from the germline V gene are SGHRS and YFSETQ. The CDR3 bases are TGCGCCAGCAGCATCTGGACAGGGGGGAAATACGAGCAGTACTTC. Its translation: CASSIWTGGKYEQYF.

This clonotype has more than one count but fewer than ten. The chain recombines TRBV28 with TRBJ2-3; 8 nucleotides line up with TRBD2. CDR3 length: 13 amino acids. Germline V gene lookup returns CDR1 MDHEN and CDR2 SYDVKM. The trim removed 6 bases at V and 6 bases at J, leaving 5 bases unmatched. The CDR3 coding sequence is TGTGCCAGCAGAGGACTAGCTTTTGATACGCAGTATTTT. Translation: CASRGLAFDTQYF.

At least ten counts were recorded for this clonotype. The rearrangement links TRBV7-2 to TRBJ2-7, with D possibly being TRBD1 (5 bases). The CDR3 consists of 13 residues. Per germline, CDR1 SGHTA and CDR2 FQGNSA. V was cut by 5 bases and J by 0 bases, with 8 bases left in between. CDR3 protein: CASSQDSSYEQYF. DNA for the CDR3: TGTGCCAGCAGCCAAGACAGCTCCTACGAGCAGTACTTC.